These 8 T cell receptor beta chains were all obtained from the same sample, sequenced in a study of a mutant IDH1 vaccine in newly diagnosed glioma. Time point indicated: week 5, during vaccination. All doses held 300 ug of mutant IDH1 20-mer peptide, with topical imiquimod. Antigens for these TCRs are unknown. The assay was immunoSEQ multiplex PCR, and TCRdb's table has in-frame clones only and misses some. In the table there are over 50,000 clones, around 89% of which are singletons. Material: PBMCs, obtained from a glioma patient whose treatment included an IDH1 peptide vaccine. Source of these receptors: a woman between 40 and 50 years old with glioma.

CDR3 residues: CASSYDRGYSNTIYF. DNA of the CDR3: TGTGCCAGCAGTTACGACCGGGGGTACTCGAACACCATATATTTT. The chain couples TRBV6-5 to TRBJ1-3; TRBD1 might be the D (5 bases). Germline V gene data show CDR1 as MNHEY and CDR2 as SVGAGI. Trimming pared 2 bases from V and 7 bases from J, leaving 15 bases between. The CDR3 sequence is 15 residues long.

This clone was counted between two and nine times. The chain combines TRBV5-1 with TRBJ1-1, with no clear D. The V end was cut by 4 bases, the J end by 2 bases, with 12 bases between. The CDR3 is 14 amino acids. Germline lookup yields CDR1 SGHRS and CDR2 YFSETQ. CDR3 sequence (DNA): TGCGCCAGCAGCCCAGGCGTGATCAACACTGAAGCTTTCTTT. Translating it yields CASSPGVINTEAFF.

V is TRBV4-3 and J is TRBJ2-1; D might be TRBD2 (6 bases). The germline V and J ends were trimmed by 0 bases and 8 bases, with 8 bases remaining between them. CDR3 length: 13 amino acids. Germline assignment: CDR1 LGHNA and CDR2 YSLEER. The CDR3 bases are TGCGCCAGCAGCCAAGATTGGGGGGATGAGCAGTTCTTC. It encodes CASSQDWGDEQFF.

The V gene is TRBV29-1, the J gene TRBJ2-7; 14 nucleotides agree with TRBD2. After removal of 6 bases from V and 7 bases from J, the junction contained 8 bases not matched to a gene. The CDR3 sequence is 14 residues long. From germline, CDR1 is SQVTM and CDR2 ANQGSEA. The CDR3 region is CSVEGLAGVREQYF. DNA for the CDR3: TGCAGCGTCGAGGGACTAGCGGGAGTGAGAGAGCAGTACTTC.

This chain joins TRBV7-2 and TRBJ1-1; TRBD1 is a possible D gene (6 bases). V lost 3 bases and J lost 2, with 19 bases in between. The CDR3 has 17 residues. CDR1 and CDR2 from the germline V gene are SGHTA and FQGNSA. The CDR3 protein is CASSFPITGRLNTEAFF. The CDR3 DNA sequence: TGTGCCAGCAGCTTCCCCATAACAGGGCGGCTCAACACTGAAGCTTTCTTT.

The chain employs TRBV18 and TRBJ2-7; the D is unclear. This CDR3 is 17 amino acids long. Deletions cut 6 bases from V and 5 bases from J, with 26 bases between. Germline values: CDR1 KGHSH, CDR2 LQKENI. The CDR3 is CASSLQVTSAYTNEQYF. In nucleotides, the CDR3 is TGTGCCAGCTCCCTCCAAGTTACTTCAGCTTATACCAACGAGCAGTACTTC.

The V gene is TRBV4-3, the J gene TRBJ2-3; no reliable D call. The V gene lost 0 bases and the J gene lost 3 bases, with 4 bases spanning the gap. The CDR3 runs to 13 residues. The V gene's germline CDR1 is LGHNA and CDR2 YSLEER. The CDR3 spells CASSQDITDTQYF. CDR3 sequence (DNA): TGCGCCAGCAGCCAAGATATTACAGATACGCAGTATTTT.

The rearrangement joins TRBV2 to TRBJ2-3; the D gene is possibly TRBD2 (5 bases). Germline assignment: CDR1 SNHLY and CDR2 FYNNEI. There are 15 residues in the CDR3. Trimming left V 4 bases short and J 2 bases short, with 13 bases between. The CDR3 sequence: CASSVRAAFTDTQYF. DNA for the CDR3: TGTGCCAGCAGTGTCAGAGCGGCGTTCACAGATACGCAGTATTTT.